Each of the 4 T cell receptor beta chains below was sequenced from the same sample in a study of blood T cells in healthy people across ages. Combining a sample-barcoded 5' primer with a J-beta primer mix, a second PCR ran for about 6 to 12 cycles. MiXCR, applied by TCRdb to the 5' RACE reads, yields one record per CDR3 protein. Here the sample spans more than 1,400,000 distinct CDR3 sequences, about 43% being singletons. Source material: blood. These TCRs come from a woman under 30 in good health.

This rearrangement joins TRBV20-1 to TRBJ1-2, with a weak D call TRBD1 (5 bases). This CDR3 has 14 residues. The germline CDR1 and CDR2 sequences are DFQATT and SNEGSKA (reference sequence). CDR3 coding DNA: TGCAGAGCCTTCCCTGGGGCCACCATTTATGGCTACACCTTC. The encoded protein is CRAFPGATIYGYTF.

This clonotype has only a few counts. The junction and the germline gene differ at one end; a read error may be behind it. The rearrangement uses TRBV5-5 and TRBJ2-7; perhaps TRBD1 as D (6 bases). This CDR3 is built from 12 residues. From germline, CDR1 is SGHKS and CDR2 YYEKEE (reference sequence). CDR3 loop: CASRLGTNREYF. The CDR3 region has the DNA TGTGCCAGCAGATTGGGGACAAATCGGGAGTACTTC.

The chain has TRBV3-1 and TRBJ2-7; 9 bases match TRBD2. The last part of the DNA fits TRBJ2-5 better; the J call may be wrong. The CDR3 runs to 16 residues. The V gene's germline CDR1 is LGHDT and CDR2 YNNKEL (reference sequence). DNA of the CDR3: TGTGCCAGCAGCCAAGTACCAGCGGGAGGAGGAGAGACCCAGTACTTC. Protein product: CASSQVPAGGGETQYF.

This clonotype was detected ten times or more. The V gene is TRBV20-1, the J gene TRBJ2-1; no clear D. The ends were cut back, 0 bases at V and 0 bases at J, with 15 bases in the middle. Per the germline V gene, CDR1 is DFQATT and CDR2 is SNEGSKA (reference sequence). The CDR3 is 17 residues long. The CDR3 bases are TGCAGTGCTAGAGATTCCCTCTCCCGGAGCTCCTACAATGAGCAGTTCTTC. It translates to CSARDSLSRSSYNEQFF.